Each of the 21 T cell receptor beta chains below was sequenced from the same sample in a study of beta chain features in type 1 diabetes. TCRB transcripts that were expressed got sequenced, as all of the isolated RNA had been reverse transcribed. Profiled with immunoSEQ multiplex PCR; TCRdb holds only in-frame clones, not every one. The sample comprises around 150,000 clones, 6.9% of which are singletons, and roughly 1.5% rests with the top ten. Sequenced material: central memory CD4+ T cells from blood. The receptors originated from a woman aged 25 to 39 in good health.

A remark on this clone: Sequence at one end of the junction differs from germline and may be a read error. The chain uses TRBV7-7 and TRBJ2-1; 7 bases map to TRBD2. Looked up from germline, CDR1 is SSHAT and CDR2 is FNYEAQ (reference sequence). This CDR3 region has 14 residues. DNA of the CDR3: TGTGCTAGCAGCTTATCGGGAGGCCTCAATGAGCAGTTCTTC. Translated, it gives CASSLSGGLNEQFF. Full variable domain (outside the CDR3, taken from reference TRBV7-7 and TRBJ2-1): GAGVSQSPRYKVTKRGQDVTLRCDPISSHATLYWYQQALGQGPEFLTYFNYEAQPDKSGLPSDRFSAERPEGSISTLTIQRTEQRDSAMYRCASSLSGGLNEQFFGPGTRLTVL.

This clone has a handful of counts. The chain has TRBV5-1 and TRBJ1-5, with 7 bases lining up with TRBD1. V shed 4 bases, J shed 6 bases, and the junction held 13 bases outside the gene matches. The CDR3 loop spans 16 amino acids. Germline CDR1 SGHRS, CDR2 YFSETQ. CDR3 DNA: TGCGCCAGCAGCCCAACCCCCGCCACAGGGGCTCAGCCCCAGCATTTT. Residues: CASSPTPATGAQPQHF.

This clone was counted only a few times. This rearrangement joins TRBV18 to TRBJ2-2, with D perhaps matching TRBD2 (7 bases). Trimming cost V 1 base and J 0 bases, with 12 bases left between them. The CDR3 contains 17 residues. Germline CDR1 and CDR2: KGHSH and LQKENI. CDR3 sequence (DNA): TGTGCCAGCTCACCACTTGGGGGGGCTCCGAACACCGGGGAGCTGTTTTTT. The encoded protein is CASSPLGGAPNTGELFF.

This clone occurred a few times. The chain joins TRBV7-8 to TRBJ2-5, with D possibly being TRBD1 (6 bases). CDR1 is SGHVS and CDR2 is FQNEAQ in the germline V gene. The CDR3 loop spans 15 amino acids. The germline V and J ends were trimmed by 8 bases and 9 bases, with 25 bases remaining between them. This CDR3 reads CASRSVGQVGAAQYF. In DNA form, the CDR3 reads TGTGCCAGCCGCTCCGTCGGGCAGGTGGGGGCTGCCCAGTACTTC.

This clone was detected ten times or more. The J gene is TRBJ2-3, the V gene TRBV4-3; TRBD1 matches at 11 bases. The CDR3 length is 15 residues. V was clipped by 4 bases and J by 5 bases; unmatched bases: 5. CDR1 is LGHNA, CDR2 YSLEER, per germline. CDR3 DNA sequence: TGCGCCAGCAGCCCAGAGGACAGGGGGCGAGATACGCAGTATTTT. It yields the protein CASSPEDRGRDTQYF.

The chain recombines TRBV6-6 with TRBJ2-7; 9 bases fit TRBD2. V dropped 4 bases and J dropped 2; count of bases not matched to a gene: 6. This CDR3 contains 15 residues. Per germline, CDR1 MNHNY and CDR2 SVGAGI (reference sequence). CDR3 residues: CASSSLAGRTYEQYF. The CDR3 DNA follows: TGTGCCAGCAGTTCTCTAGCGGGAAGAACCTACGAGCAGTACTTC.

The chain carries TRBV2 and TRBJ2-2, with D maybe TRBD1 (6 bases). This CDR3 has 15 amino acids. V was trimmed by 4 bases and J by 5 bases, leaving 14 bases between them. Germline CDR1 is SNHLY and CDR2 is FYNNEI. CDR3 loop: CASSADSIKTGELFF. CDR3 DNA: TGTGCCAGCAGTGCGGACAGTATTAAAACCGGGGAGCTGTTTTTT.

In its sample, this clone was seen a few times. At one boundary the junction diverges from the germline segment, which might be a read error. V and J are TRBV7-9 and TRBJ2-5; D perhaps matches TRBD1 (5 bases). The CDR3 totals 13 residues. The germline V gene encodes CDR1 SEHNR and CDR2 FQNEAQ (reference sequence). The CDR3 is CASCRVPQATQYF. The CDR3 DNA reads as TGTGCTAGCTGCAGGGTCCCTCAAGCGACCCAGTACTTC.

This chain connects TRBV29-1 to TRBJ2-3; 10 positions match TRBD2. The V gene's germline CDR1 is SQVTM and CDR2 ANQGSEA. The length of the CDR3 is 16 residues. Unmatched junction bases numbered 8, after V lost 0 bases and J lost 5 bases. The CDR3 loop reads CSVEEPLAGVEDTQYF. CDR3 nucleotides: TGCAGCGTTGAAGAGCCCCTAGCGGGAGTGGAAGATACGCAGTATTTT.

This clone was observed a handful of times. V usage is TRBV30 and J usage is TRBJ2-5, with 7 bases matching TRBD2. The CDR3 runs 16 residues. Losses at the gene ends were 3 bases for V and 1 base for J; bases not matched to a gene: 11. CDR1 GTSNPN and CDR2 SVGIG come from the germline V gene (reference sequence). The CDR3 loop reads CAWRVRGRGAQETQYF. The CDR3 DNA is TGTGCCTGGAGAGTTCGGGGGAGGGGCGCCCAAGAGACCCAGTACTTC.

V gene TRBV5-4 combines with J gene TRBJ2-1, with TRBD2 identical over 11 bases. The V and J ends lost 4 bases and 5 bases, in that order; junction bases with no gene match: 8. Germline V lookup: CDR1 SGHNT, CDR2 YYREEE (reference sequence). The CDR3 is 16 residues long. CDR3 bases: TGTGCCAGCAGCCGTACTAGCGGGAGTACCCACAATGAGCAGTTCTTC. This translates into CASSRTSGSTHNEQFF.

V and J are TRBV27 and TRBJ2-7; TRBD2 matches at 8 bases. The CDR3 runs 17 residues. V shed 6 bases and J 1 base; nucleotides not matched to a gene: 14. The germline CDR1 and CDR2 sequences are MNHEY and SMNVEV (reference sequence). CDR3 sequence: CASSRLKSGSRSYEQYF. In nucleotides, the CDR3 is TGTGCCAGCAGCCGCCTTAAAAGCGGGAGTCGGTCCTACGAGCAGTACTTC.

This clone showed up just a few times. V is TRBV7-9 and J is TRBJ1-5; a weak D match, TRBD1 (5 bases). V lost 5 bases to trimming and J lost 9 bases, with 20 bases between them. The CDR3 runs to 15 residues. CDR1 is SEHNR and CDR2 is FQNEAQ in the germline V gene (reference sequence). In DNA form, the CDR3 reads TGTGCCAGCAGCAAAGGATCGGGGGGTTTTTTGCCCCAGCATTTT. This encodes CASSKGSGGFLPQHF.

V and J are TRBV18 and TRBJ1-1, with no clear D. Trimming shortened V by 3 bases and J by 0 bases, and 8 bases separated the two germline ends. Germline V lookup: CDR1 KGHSH, CDR2 LQKENI. CDR3 length: 14 residues. The chain's CDR3 is CASSPTALNTEAFF. In DNA form, the CDR3 reads TGTGCCAGCTCACCGACTGCATTGAACACTGAAGCTTTCTTT.

This clone was counted a few times. V gene TRBV27 combines with J gene TRBJ2-3, with 9 bases identical to TRBD1. Looked up from germline, CDR1 is MNHEY and CDR2 is SMNVEV (reference sequence). The V gene end was trimmed by 6 bases and the J gene end by 3 bases; junction bases not matched to a gene: 7. CDR3 length: 15 residues. CDR3 DNA: TGTGCCAGCAGAACCACAGGGGGCGCGACAGATACGCAGTATTTT. This encodes CASRTTGGATDTQYF.

This clone has just a few counts. The chain carries TRBV18 and TRBJ2-7; 7 positions agree with TRBD1. This CDR3 has 12 residues. Germline CDR1 and CDR2: KGHSH and LQKENI. With V trimmed by 4 bases and J by 6 bases, 3 bases remained unmatched. The CDR3 DNA is TGTGCCAGCTCACTTGACAGGGTCGAGCAGTACTTC. Its translation is CASSLDRVEQYF. The whole variable domain, filled in from reference TRBV18 and TRBJ2-7, reads NAGVMQNPRHLVRRRGQEARLRCSPMKGHSHVYWYRQLPEEGLKFMVYLQKENIIDESGMPKERFSAEFPKEGPSILRIQQVVRGDSAAYFCASSLDRVEQYFGPGTRLTVT.

This clone was counted ten times or more. The chain uses TRBV29-1 and TRBJ2-1, with D maybe TRBD1 (7 bases). Looked up from germline, CDR1 is SQVTM and CDR2 is ANQGSEA. CDR3 size: 16 residues. Trimming took off 5 bases at V and 5 bases at J, with 22 bases between the two ends. This CDR3 reads CSVHRGTGARHNEQFF. The CDR3 coding sequence is TGCAGCGTTCACAGGGGTACGGGGGCAAGACACAATGAGCAGTTCTTC.

The chain employs TRBV6-4 and TRBJ2-1, with 7 positions matching TRBD1. This CDR3 is built from 13 residues. Germline CDR1 is MRHNA and CDR2 is SNTAGT. The junction had 4 bases not matched to a gene; V was cut back by 4 bases and J by 7 bases. For the CDR3, the DNA is TGTGCCAGCAGTGGACAGGGCGGGAATGAGCAGTTCTTC. Its protein is CASSGQGGNEQFF.

This chain connects TRBV28 to TRBJ1-3, with D unclear. The CDR3 runs to 10 residues. Trimming removed 8 bases from V and 6 bases from J, with 5 bases in between. The V gene's germline CDR1 is MDHEN and CDR2 SYDVKM. DNA of the CDR3: TGTGCCAGCCGTAAAAACACCATATATTTT. Protein sequence: CASRKNTIYF.

The chain combines TRBV6-1 with TRBJ2-6; a possible D gene is TRBD2 (5 bases). V lost 6 bases and J 0 bases, leaving 9 bases between the germline ends. This CDR3 has 15 amino acids. Per the germline V gene, CDR1 is MNHNS and CDR2 is SASEGT. CDR3 DNA: TGTGCCAGCAGAGGAGGACCCTCTGGGGCCAACGTCCTGACTTTC. Translating gives CASRGGPSGANVLTF.

This clone has only a few counts. V and J are TRBV6-5 and TRBJ1-2; maybe TRBD1 (6 bases). This CDR3 comprises 15 residues. Trimming took 2 bases from V and 3 from J, leaving 13 bases between them. From germline, CDR1 is MNHEY and CDR2 SVGAGI. The CDR3 here is CASSYGARGYYGYTF. As DNA, the CDR3 is TGTGCCAGCAGTTACGGGGCCAGGGGATACTATGGCTACACCTTC.